Following are 10 T cell receptor beta chains from one sample sequenced in a study of blood T cell repertoires in COVID-19. Clones were sequenced by immunoSEQ multiplex PCR, and TCRdb holds only the in-frame ones, with some missing. Among under 65,000 clones listed, approximately 89% were seen once. Material: peripheral blood. The receptors here all came from a man aged 45 to 65 with acute or convalescent COVID-19.

The chain carries TRBV11-2 and TRBJ1-1, with TRBD1 identical over 8 bases. After removal of 3 bases from V and 6 bases from J, the junction contained 6 bases not matched to a gene. The CDR3 has 14 amino acids. CDR1 SGHAT and CDR2 FQNNGV come from the germline V gene. Written as DNA, the CDR3 is TGTGCCAGCAGCTTCGGACAGGGAACGGCTGAAGCTTTCTTT. It yields the protein CASSFGQGTAEAFF.

This clone showed up just once. The chain joins TRBV5-4 to TRBJ1-2; D not certain. Deletions cut 0 bases from V and 7 bases from J, with 7 bases between. The CDR3 is made up of 12 amino acids. In germline, CDR1 is SGHNT, CDR2 YYREEE (reference sequence). DNA for the CDR3: TGTGCCAGCAGCTTGGTCCTAGGTGGCTACACCTTC. Its protein is CASSLVLGGYTF.

This chain uses TRBV13 with TRBJ1-4; TRBD1 matches at 7 bases. The CDR3 runs 17 residues. Germline lookup yields CDR1 PRHDT and CDR2 FYEKMQ (reference sequence). The V gene end was trimmed by 4 bases and the J gene end by 7 bases; junction bases not matched to a gene: 15. The CDR3 here is CASSSPSSGQEGEKLFF. CDR3 DNA: TGTGCCAGCAGCTCCCCCTCATCTGGACAGGAGGGTGAAAAACTGTTTTTT.

V and J are TRBV7-6 and TRBJ2-5; 7 bases align to TRBD1. The germline V gene has CDR1 SGHVS and CDR2 FNYEAQ. The CDR3 is 18 amino acids. The ends lost 5 bases at V and 5 bases at J; junction bases unmatched: 20. The CDR3 DNA follows: TGTGCCAGCAGCCGATTCATAAATACAGGGGTATTTCGGGAGACCCAGTACTTC. Its translation is CASSRFINTGVFRETQYF.

This clone was counted only a few times. The J gene is TRBJ2-2, the V gene TRBV10-1; a possible D gene is TRBD1 (6 bases). The CDR3 has 14 amino acids. The germline CDR1 and CDR2 sequences are WNHNN and SYGVQD (reference sequence). V lost 3 bases, J lost 6 bases, and 11 bases lay in between. CDR3 residues: CASSEAQGPGELFF. The CDR3 bases are TGCGCCAGCAGTGAAGCACAGGGACCCGGGGAGCTGTTTTTT.

The chain has TRBV18 and TRBJ1-4; a weak D match, TRBD1 (6 bases). Germline lookup yields CDR1 KGHSH and CDR2 LQKENI. The germline V and J ends were trimmed by 6 bases and 2 bases, with 13 bases remaining between them. The CDR3 runs to 15 residues. The CDR3 sequence is CASSAGDATNEKLFF. Written as DNA, the CDR3 is TGTGCCAGCTCGGCAGGGGACGCGACTAATGAAAAACTGTTTTTT. Variable domain in full (rest from reference TRBV18 and TRBJ1-4): NAGVMQNPRHLVRRRGQEARLRCSPMKGHSHVYWYRQLPEEGLKFMVYLQKENIIDESGMPKERFSAEFPKEGPSILRIQQVVRGDSAAYFCASSAGDATNEKLFFGSGTQLSVL.

The chain combines TRBV16 with TRBJ2-7; 9 bases map to TRBD2. The V gene's germline CDR1 is KGHSY and CDR2 FQNENV. The V and J ends lost 4 bases and 6 bases, in that order; junction bases with no gene match: 10. The length of the CDR3 is 15 residues. Here the CDR3 DNA reads TGTGCCAGCAGCCGCAGCGTCCTAGCGGGGTCCGAGCAGTACTTC. It yields the protein CASSRSVLAGSEQYF.

This sequence joins TRBV25-1 and TRBJ2-7, with no clear D. V was clipped by 4 bases and J by 1 base, with 8 bases between them. The germline V gene has CDR1 MGHDK and CDR2 SYGVNS. This CDR3 is 13 amino acids long. The CDR3 region has the DNA TGTGCCAGCAGTGGGTGGGCATCCTACGAGCAGTACTTC. Translated: CASSGWASYEQYF.

The chain is built from TRBV20-1 and TRBJ2-3; 10 nucleotides align to TRBD2. CDR1 is DFQATT, CDR2 SNEGSKA, per germline (reference sequence). The CDR3 covers 14 residues. The V gene end was trimmed by 3 bases and the J gene end by 2 bases; junction bases not matched to a gene: 2. The CDR3 region is CSASTSGATDTQYF. CDR3 nucleotides: TGCAGTGCTAGTACTAGCGGGGCCACAGATACGCAGTATTTT.

CDR3 sequence: CASSRSGGTYNEQFF. The CDR3 nucleotides are TGTGCCAGCAGCCGTAGCGGGGGGACCTACAATGAGCAGTTCTTC. The J gene is TRBJ2-1, the V gene TRBV7-2; 10 bases map to TRBD2. V trimming: 5 bases; J trimming: 2 bases; junction bases outside the gene matches: 3. From germline, CDR1 is SGHTA and CDR2 FQGNSA. This CDR3 comprises 15 residues.